These 32 T cell receptor beta chains came from one sample sequenced in a study of CD8+ T cells in alopecia areata. Following extraction, RNA underwent reverse transcription to cDNA, which served as the sequencing template. Here immunoSEQ multiplex PCR was the method, and the copy in TCRdb shows in-frame clones only, minus some. Of 150,000 or so clones listed, 67% are singletons. The material sequenced was CD8+ T cells sorted from blood, taken at week 0. Every receptor here comes from a human donor with alopecia areata.

A few counts support this clone. This chain joins TRBV6-5 and TRBJ2-1, with a possible D match to TRBD2 (6 bases). Germline CDR1 MNHEY, CDR2 SVGAGI. The ends were cut back, 4 bases at V and 10 bases at J, with 8 bases in the middle. The CDR3 is made up of 11 amino acids. CDR3 nucleotides: TGTGCCAGCAGTTCCAGCGGGGAGCAGTTCTTC. Amino acid sequence: CASSSSGEQFF.

The chain joins TRBV7-8 to TRBJ1-5; D uncertain. Germline CDR1 reads SGHVS; CDR2 reads FQNEAQ. The CDR3 totals 12 residues. V lost 5 bases, J lost 5 bases, and 7 bases lay in between. CDR3 bases: TGTGCCAGCAGCCCGCAGGATCAGCCCCAGCATTTT. Translating gives CASSPQDQPQHF.

The rearrangement links TRBV6-5 to TRBJ2-1; no clear D. The CDR3 totals 11 residues. Germline lookup yields CDR1 MNHEY and CDR2 SVGAGI. Trimming pared 4 bases from V and 10 bases from J, leaving 8 bases between. This CDR3 reads CASSSSWEQFF. Written as DNA, the CDR3 is TGTGCCAGCAGTTCTTCTTGGGAGCAGTTCTTC.

This clone was observed a handful of times. Other DNA variants within this sample encode the same CDR3. The V call is TRBV5-6, the J call TRBJ2-2; D is unclear. This CDR3 is 12 amino acids long. Germline-derived CDR1 and CDR2 are SGHDT and YYEEEE. V gave up 0 bases and J gave up 6 bases, with 3 bases separating them. CDR3 DNA: TGTGCCAGCAGCTTGGGGTCCGGGGAGCTGTTTTTT. Its protein is CASSLGSGELFF.

V and J are TRBV4-1 and TRBJ2-7; 8 bases line up with TRBD1. V gave up 1 base and J gave up 3 bases; unmatched junction bases: 11. Germline assignment: CDR1 MGHRA and CDR2 YSYEKL. This CDR3 has 17 residues. The CDR3 loop reads CASSQVSAGGAFYEQYF. The CDR3 DNA follows: TGCGCCAGCAGCCAAGTGTCGGCAGGGGGCGCTTTCTACGAGCAGTACTTC.

The V gene is TRBV27, the J gene TRBJ1-6; possible D gene TRBD1, 5 bases. V was clipped by 6 bases and J by 4 bases, with 19 bases between them. The CDR3 length is 17 residues. Germline CDR1 and CDR2: MNHEY and SMNVEV (reference sequence). CDR3 coding DNA: TGTGCCAGCAGGGGGGGGACTCCATTTGATTATAATTCACCCCTCCACTTT. This gives the protein CASRGGTPFDYNSPLHF.

CDR3 in amino acids: CASSPQQVWANEKLFF. CDR3 bases: TGTGCCAGCAGCCCCCAACAGGTTTGGGCTAATGAAAAACTGTTTTTT. This chain joins TRBV21-1 and TRBJ1-4; the tabulated D call, TRBD1, remains unverified against the DNA. TRBV21-1 is a listed pseudogene. The CDR3 covers 16 residues.

The chain combines TRBV30 with TRBJ1-6, with D tentatively TRBD1 (5 bases). The CDR3 contains 13 residues. Germline CDR1 is GTSNPN and CDR2 is SVGIG (reference sequence). V lost 4 bases and J lost 7, with 11 bases in between. The CDR3 DNA follows: TGTGCCTGGATGGGCGGGGGGAATTCACCCCTCCACTTT. It codes for CAWMGGGNSPLHF.

The chain is built from TRBV15 and TRBJ2-1; maybe TRBD1 (5 bases). Looked up from germline, CDR1 is LNHNV and CDR2 is YYDKDF (reference sequence). The CDR3 consists of 15 residues. The V and J ends lost 0 bases and 7 bases respectively, with 13 bases between them. CDR3 loop: CATSRDRGTGNEQFF. The CDR3 DNA reads as TGTGCCACCAGCAGAGATCGCGGTACAGGAAATGAGCAGTTCTTC.

The chain recombines TRBV7-9 with TRBJ2-7, with 10 bases aligning to TRBD1. CDR3 length: 14 residues. V dropped 5 bases and J dropped 7; count of bases not matched to a gene: 8. CDR1 is SEHNR, CDR2 FQNEAQ, per germline (reference sequence). The CDR3 region has the DNA TGTGCCAGCAGCCATCGGACAGGGGGAAATGAGCAGTACTTC. Translation: CASSHRTGGNEQYF.

The V gene is TRBV27, the J gene TRBJ2-7; D is unclear. The CDR3 contains 13 residues. The V end was cut by 6 bases, the J end by 3 bases, with 12 bases between. CDR1 MNHEY and CDR2 SMNVEV come from the germline V gene (reference sequence). CDR3 sequence (DNA): TGTGCCAGCAGCTCCGGGCCGTACTACGAGCAGTACTTC. Its protein product is CASSSGPYYEQYF.

This chain uses TRBV9 with TRBJ2-1; D is unclear. The V end was cut by 3 bases, the J end by 4 bases, with 8 bases between. Germline V gene sequence: CDR1 SGDLS, CDR2 YYNGEE. The CDR3 runs 13 residues. The CDR3 here is CASSASTYNEQFF. In DNA, the CDR3 is TGTGCCAGCAGCGCCTCTACTTACAATGAGCAGTTCTTC.

The chain uses TRBV5-1 and TRBJ1-6; TRBD1 matches 7 bases. The CDR3 loop spans 14 amino acids. Germline V lookup: CDR1 SGHRS, CDR2 YFSETQ. The V and J ends lost 4 bases and 9 bases, in that order; junction bases with no gene match: 7. Here the CDR3 reads CASSQTGVGSPLHF. The DNA for the CDR3 is TGCGCCAGCAGCCAAACAGGGGTAGGTTCACCCCTCCACTTT.

The genes are TRBV30 and TRBJ2-4; D gene ambiguous. Between the trimmed V and J ends, which lost 1 base and 5 bases, there was a span of 6 bases. Looked up from germline, CDR1 is GTSNPN and CDR2 is SVGIG (reference sequence). CDR3 length: 12 amino acids. Here the CDR3 DNA reads TGTGCCTGGAGTGATGACCAAAACATTCAGTACTTC. It is translated as CAWSDDQNIQYF. The variable domain in full, completed from reference TRBV30 and TRBJ2-4, reads SQTIHQWPATLVQPVGSPLSLECTVEGTSNPNLYWYRQAAGRGLQLLFYSVGIGQISSEVPQNLSASRPQDRQFILSSKKLLLSDSGFYLCAWSDDQNIQYFGAGTRLSVL.

Remarks on this clone: This sample also contains other DNA sequences that code for the same CDR3. J is TRBJ2-5 and V is TRBV30; D is ambiguous. Germline CDR1 is GTSNPN and CDR2 is SVGIG (reference sequence). The CDR3 has 11 amino acids. Trimming pared 0 bases from V and 4 bases from J, leaving 3 bases between. This CDR3 is CAWSVRETQYF. The DNA for the CDR3 is TGTGCCTGGAGTGTTAGAGAGACCCAGTACTTC.

V gene TRBV6-1 combines with J gene TRBJ2-7, with 11 bases fitting TRBD1. The CDR3 runs to 15 residues. The V and J ends lost 2 bases and 2 bases, in that order; junction bases with no gene match: 2. CDR1 and CDR2 (germline): MNHNS, SASEGT. CDR3 in DNA: TGTGCCAGCAGTGAAAGGGGACAGGGGGCCTACGAGCAGTACTTC. As protein: CASSERGQGAYEQYF.

The rearrangement uses TRBV9 and TRBJ1-2; D is unresolved. Per the germline V gene, CDR1 is SGDLS and CDR2 is YYNGEE. CDR3 size: 11 residues. V was shortened by 4 bases and J by 6 bases, with 7 bases between the two germline ends. CDR3 protein: CASSPRNGYTF. In DNA, the CDR3 is TGTGCCAGCAGCCCCCGAAATGGCTACACCTTC.

The rearrangement links TRBV6-5 to TRBJ2-5, with D tentatively TRBD1 (5 bases). Germline CDR1 is MNHEY and CDR2 is SVGAGI. CDR3 length equals 14 residues. Trimming cost V 0 bases and J 2 bases, with 7 bases left between them. CDR3 nucleotides: TGTGCCAGCAGTTACTCGGCAGGGCAAGAGACCCAGTACTTC. Amino acid sequence: CASSYSAGQETQYF.

This chain joins TRBV7-2 and TRBJ2-1; TRBD1 aligns across 11 bases. Trimming cost V 3 bases and J 7 bases; bases outside gene matches: 5. This CDR3 contains 15 residues. The germline V gene encodes CDR1 SGHTA and CDR2 FQGNSA. Here the CDR3 reads CASSFGQGAGNEQFF. The CDR3 DNA reads as TGTGCCAGCAGCTTCGGACAGGGGGCAGGGAATGAGCAGTTCTTC. The variable domain in full, with the rest retrieved from reference TRBV7-2 and TRBJ2-1, is GAGVSQSPSNKVTEKGKDVELRCDPISGHTALYWYRQSLGQGLEFLIYFQGNSAPDKSGLPSDRFSAERTGGSVSTLTIQRTQQEDSAVYLCASSFGQGAGNEQFFGPGTRLTVL.

The genes are TRBV4-1 and TRBJ1-5; D is ambiguous. Germline CDR1 MGHRA, CDR2 YSYEKL. The CDR3 is made up of 14 amino acids. V was clipped by 3 bases and J by 4 bases, with 10 bases between them. Here the CDR3 reads CASSQQPANQPQHF. In DNA, the CDR3 is TGCGCCAGCAGCCAGCAGCCAGCTAATCAGCCCCAGCATTTT.

There are a few counts of this clone. This chain links TRBV29-1 with TRBJ1-1, with D possibly matching TRBD1 (6 bases). CDR3 length: 16 residues. V lost 2 bases and J 8 bases, leaving 24 bases between the germline ends. From germline, CDR1 is SQVTM and CDR2 ANQGSEA. Written as DNA, the CDR3 is TGCAGCGTTGAATCACTTACGCAGCAGGGACAATTGGAAGCTTTCTTT. Translated: CSVESLTQQGQLEAFF. The variable domain in full, with the rest retrieved from reference TRBV29-1 and TRBJ1-1, is SAVISQKPSRDICQRGTSLTIQCQVDSQVTMMFWYRQQPGQSLTLIATANQGSEATYESGFVIDKFPISRPNLTFSTLTVSNMSPEDSSIYLCSVESLTQQGQLEAFFGQGTRLTVV.

This clone has a handful of counts. This chain uses TRBV29-1 with TRBJ1-2; the D gene is possibly TRBD1 (6 bases). Germline CDR1 SQVTM, CDR2 ANQGSEA. V shed 3 bases and J shed 3 bases, with 8 bases lying between them. CDR3 size: 12 residues. The CDR3 is CSVDGGDYGYTF. DNA of the CDR3: TGCAGCGTTGACGGGGGCGACTATGGCTACACCTTC.

A few counts support this clone. The V gene is TRBV5-6, the J gene TRBJ2-2, with 9 positions matching TRBD1. The CDR3 consists of 14 residues. Germline loops: CDR1 SGHDT, CDR2 YYEEEE. J lost 7 bases, V lost 3 bases, and 4 bases had no gene match. This CDR3 is CASSWGQGFGELFF. In DNA form, the CDR3 reads TGTGCCAGCAGCTGGGGACAGGGTTTCGGGGAGCTGTTTTTT.

The chain recombines TRBV27 with TRBJ2-5; D is unclear. Looked up from germline, CDR1 is MNHEY and CDR2 is SMNVEV (reference sequence). The CDR3 length is 11 residues. Trimming stripped 8 bases from V and 7 bases from J, with 11 bases between. DNA of the CDR3: TGTGCCAGCTCTCGGTCGTGGACCCAGTACTTC. Protein sequence: CASSRSWTQYF.

This chain joins TRBV4-1 and TRBJ2-7; 12 bases map to TRBD2. CDR1 is MGHRA and CDR2 is YSYEKL in the germline V gene. The junction had 4 bases not matched to a gene; V was cut back by 4 bases and J by 3 bases. The length of the CDR3 is 15 residues. The CDR3 nucleotides read TGCGCCAGCAGCCCCCGACTAGCGGGGGACTACGAGCAGTACTTC. This gives the protein CASSPRLAGDYEQYF.

As for this clone: The identical CDR3 is also encoded by other nucleotide sequences in the sample. The chain links TRBV5-1 to TRBJ1-5; TRBD1 aligns across 7 bases. Germline CDR1 reads SGHRS; CDR2 reads YFSETQ. The V segment lost 0 bases and the J segment 1 base; nucleotides outside the gene matches: 1. The CDR3 has 15 amino acids. The CDR3 reads CASSLEGGSNQPQHF. CDR3 coding DNA: TGCGCCAGCAGCTTGGAAGGGGGCAGCAATCAGCCCCAGCATTTT.

This sequence joins TRBV5-6 and TRBJ1-1; TRBD1 might be the D (5 bases). CDR3 length equals 13 residues. Germline CDR1 and CDR2: SGHDT and YYEEEE. V was pared by 4 bases and J by 4 bases, with 11 bases between. The CDR3 loop reads CASSQGSSTEAFF. The CDR3 coding sequence is TGTGCCAGCAGCCAGGGCTCGAGCACTGAAGCTTTCTTT.

V and J are TRBV7-8 and TRBJ2-5; D not resolved. The CDR3 spans 13 residues. V lost 2 bases and J lost 1, with 5 bases in between. Looked up from germline, CDR1 is SGHVS and CDR2 is FQNEAQ. The CDR3 DNA is TGTGCCAGCAGCTTAATGGGCCAAGAGACCCAGTACTTC. Translation: CASSLMGQETQYF.

This clone was seen only a few times. The sample contains more than one DNA sequence encoding this CDR3. The V call is TRBV30, the J call TRBJ1-5; D not certain. The V and J ends lost 1 base and 1 base respectively, with 5 bases between them. Germline V gene lookup returns CDR1 GTSNPN and CDR2 SVGIG (reference sequence). The CDR3 spans 13 residues. The CDR3, as DNA: TGTGCCTGGAGTGCGGGGAGCAATCAGCCCCAGCATTTT. It codes for CAWSAGSNQPQHF. Full variable domain (remainder filled in from reference TRBV30 and TRBJ1-5): SQTIHQWPATLVQPVGSPLSLECTVEGTSNPNLYWYRQAAGRGLQLLFYSVGIGQISSEVPQNLSASRPQDRQFILSSKKLLLSDSGFYLCAWSAGSNQPQHFGDGTRLSIL.

The chain links TRBV2 to TRBJ2-3, with 7 bases aligning to TRBD2. The CDR3 spans 16 residues. The junction had 10 bases not matched to a gene; V was cut back by 4 bases and J by 3 bases. Germline-derived CDR1 and CDR2 are SNHLY and FYNNEI. CDR3 amino acids: CASSAGGSFQTDTQYF. CDR3 coding DNA: TGTGCCAGCAGTGCCGGGGGGAGCTTCCAGACAGATACGCAGTATTTT.

The chain couples TRBV6-5 to TRBJ2-3; tentatively, D is TRBD2 (5 bases). This CDR3 is built from 16 residues. Trimming pared 0 bases from V and 1 base from J, leaving 11 bases between. The V gene's germline CDR1 is MNHEY and CDR2 SVGAGI. DNA of the CDR3: TGTGCCAGCAGTTACTCAGTCGGGGTAGGCACAGATACGCAGTATTTT. Protein product: CASSYSVGVGTDTQYF.

This sequence joins TRBV15 and TRBJ2-5; D is possibly TRBD1 (5 bases). V was trimmed by 9 bases and J by 5 bases, leaving 13 bases between them. Germline V gene lookup returns CDR1 LNHNV and CDR2 YYDKDF (reference sequence). The CDR3 runs 12 residues. This CDR3 reads CATRTGSETQYF. The CDR3 DNA follows: TGTGCCACGAGAACAGGATCGGAGACCCAGTACTTC.